These T cell receptor beta chains were read from a single sample in a study of CXCR3-negative and CXCR3-positive naive CD8 T cells. TCRdb reprocessed the 5' RACE reads and reports one entry per CDR3 protein, with no DNA. Its listing shows around 140,000 distinct CDR3 sequences. The sample taken for sequencing was naive CXCR3+ CD8+ T cells from blood. The source is a human donor in good health. Some clones in this sample may be carry-over from other donors' samples. CDR3s include the opening cysteine and the closing phenylalanine or tryptophan.

J gene	V gene	CDR3 protein
TRBJ2-4	TRBV20-1	CSVPGLAKNIQYF
TRBJ2-7	TRBV29-1	CSVSLGQGTYEQYF
TRBJ2-1	TRBV12-3/TRBV12-4	CASSLAHSGRRGNEQFF
TRBJ2-2	TRBV14	CASRGRGTGELFF
TRBJ2-3	TRBV7-6	CASSSISDTQYF
TRBJ2-1	TRBV6-5	CASSQQTSYNEQFF
TRBJ2-7	TRBV28	CASSPPFRISGSSYEQYF
TRBJ2-7	TRBV20-1	CSANGLSYEQYF
TRBJ2-1	TRBV7-3	CASSLTLAGEQFF
TRBJ2-1	TRBV10-3	CAISEVGLAVYNEQFF
TRBJ1-1	TRBV19	CASSQPLAGDWYAFF
TRBJ2-7	TRBV7-9	CASSLATGAYEQYF
TRBJ2-4	TRBV7-9	CASSSVAGTKNIQYF
TRBJ2-1	TRBV28	CASSDRTGFYNEQFF
TRBJ2-7	TRBV20-1	CSGYGQSSYEQYF
TRBJ2-7	TRBV20-1	CSASRGFEQYF
TRBJ2-1	TRBV29-1	CSVLESSGSYNEQFF
TRBJ2-7	TRBV21-1	CASSNPDTTIYEQYF
TRBJ1-1	TRBV14	CASSQDTGYTEAFF
TRBJ2-5	TRBV7-9	CASSLFTDSRETQYF
TRBJ2-1	TRBV5-1	CASSQETGTGTYNEQFF
TRBJ2-2	TRBV25-1	CASAPQGESTGELFF
TRBJ1-2	TRBV9	CASSVGGTGFYGYTF
TRBJ1-1	TRBV9	CASSVAVNTEAFF
TRBJ2-1	TRBV7-9	CASGASGVGEQFF
TRBJ2-7	TRBV29-1	CSVPGQSTYEQYF
TRBJ2-3	TRBV2	CASSEVAGSSTQYF